This passage covers 10 T cell receptor beta chains from one sample sequenced in a study of T cells in Graves' hyperthyroidism and ophthalmopathy. RNA transcripts were the template for amplifying TCR beta CDR3 regions. When the TCR CDR3 underwent first-round RT-PCR, the HTBI primer set was used. TCRdb itself ran the multiplex PCR reads through MiXCR, one entry per CDR3 protein. This table has about 290,000 distinct CDR3 sequences, less than 15% appearing once. The sequenced material came from blood. The receptor set was obtained from a woman aged 30 to 39 with Graves' hyperthyroidism that later progressed to Graves' ophthalmopathy.

This clonotype was picked up many times. The rearrangement joins TRBV27 to TRBJ1-1; 8 nucleotides agree with TRBD1. This CDR3 is 13 amino acids long. The V gene end was trimmed by 3 bases and the J gene end by 5 bases; junction bases not matched to a gene: 2. Germline V gene lookup returns CDR1 MNHEY and CDR2 SMNVEV (reference sequence). CDR3 sequence: CASSFQGATEAFF. CDR3 DNA: TGTGCCAGCAGTTTTCAGGGGGCTACTGAAGCTTTCTTT.

Many counts were recorded for this clonotype. The chain uses TRBV7-8 and TRBJ2-7; TRBD2 matches 12 bases. The V and J ends lost 1 base and 3 bases, in that order; junction bases with no gene match: 7. Germline V gene lookup returns CDR1 SGHVS and CDR2 FQNEAQ. The CDR3 sequence is 17 residues long. The CDR3 is CASSLDAASGRGYEQYF. The CDR3 DNA reads as TGTGCCAGCAGCTTAGATGCGGCTAGCGGGAGGGGCTACGAGCAGTACTTC.

This clonotype was seen many times. The chain links TRBV28 to TRBJ1-2; possibly TRBD1 for D (5 bases). The CDR3 covers 13 residues. The V gene's germline CDR1 is MDHEN and CDR2 SYDVKM. Trimming cost V 6 bases and J 3 bases, with 11 bases left between them. In nucleotides, the CDR3 is TGTGCCAGCAGCGCAGGGAGGGACTATGGCTACACCTTC. It codes for CASSAGRDYGYTF.

Turning to this clonotype: A single base separates this from a much larger clone, so it may be a read error. V is TRBV10-3 and J is TRBJ2-6; D call uncertain. Trimming pared 2 bases from V and 0 bases from J, leaving 5 bases between. CDR3 length: 15 amino acids. Germline assignment: CDR1 ENHRY and CDR2 SYGVKD. In nucleotides, the CDR3 is TGTGCCATCAGTGAGCCTAACTCTGGGGCCAACGTCCTGACTTTC. This translates into CAISEPNSGANVLTF.

In its sample, this clonotype was seen many times. At one end the junction does not follow the germline gene, possibly because of a read error. This chain connects TRBV7-2 to TRBJ2-5, with D possibly being TRBD1 (6 bases). CDR3 length: 12 amino acids. Germline V gene sequence: CDR1 SGHTA, CDR2 FQGNSA. The CDR3 reads CASSPLGQTQYF. DNA for the CDR3: TGTGCCAGCAGCCCCCTTGGACAGACTCAGTACTTC.

V and J are TRBV29-1 and TRBJ2-7; D remains ambiguous. The CDR3 length is 12 residues. CDR1 SQVTM and CDR2 ANQGSEA come from the germline V gene. The germline V and J ends were trimmed by 0 bases and 4 bases, with 7 bases remaining between them. The DNA of the CDR3 is TGCAGCGTTGAAGAGCCCCGTTACGAGCAGTACTTC. It is translated as CSVEEPRYEQYF.

Ten or more counts support this clonotype. V is TRBV7-2 and J is TRBJ2-1; D is ambiguous. CDR1 is SGHTA, CDR2 FQGNSA, per germline. The germline V and J ends were trimmed by 5 bases and 0 bases, with 8 bases remaining between them. CDR3 length equals 14 residues. The CDR3 is CASSPLSSYNEQFF. The CDR3 coding sequence is TGTGCCAGCAGCCCCCTTAGCTCCTACAATGAGCAGTTCTTC.

This clonotype was detected many times. The rearrangement uses TRBV30 and TRBJ2-7, with a possible D match to TRBD1 (6 bases). Trimming cost V 2 bases and J 1 base, with 12 bases left between them. There are 14 residues in the CDR3. Germline-derived CDR1 and CDR2 are GTSNPN and SVGIG (reference sequence). The CDR3 region is CAWSPETGSYEQYF. CDR3 in DNA: TGTGCCTGGAGTCCCGAGACAGGTTCCTACGAGCAGTACTTC.

Many counts were recorded for this clonotype. The V gene is TRBV6-1, the J gene TRBJ2-7; tentatively, D is TRBD2 (6 bases). Germline V lookup: CDR1 MNHNS, CDR2 SASEGT. Trimming left V 5 bases short and J 1 base short, with 12 bases between. The length of the CDR3 is 14 residues. DNA for the CDR3: TGTGCCAGCAGTCCACCCGGGACTTCCTACGAGCAGTACTTC. Its translation is CASSPPGTSYEQYF.

There are many counts of this clonotype. CDR3 region: CAWGGAHEQYF. The CDR3, as DNA: TGTGCCTGGGGGGGGGCCCACGAGCAGTACTTC. The gene calls are TRBV30 and TRBJ2-7, with D perhaps matching TRBD2 (7 bases). This CDR3 region has 11 residues. The germline CDR1 and CDR2 sequences are GTSNPN and SVGIG (reference sequence). The ends were cut back, 5 bases at V and 5 bases at J, with 10 bases in the middle.